This T cell receptor beta chain was obtained from a study of chemoradiotherapy in HPV16-positive cancers. Study-level information: Candidate HPV-specific clones and shared TCR motifs came from two HPV16-positive patients.

The germline CDR1 and CDR2 sequences are MNHEY and SMNVEV (reference sequence). V gave up 6 bases and J gave up 1 base, with 16 bases separating them. The CDR3 spans 16 residues. On this clone: The target antigen is unknown.

This table comes from immunoSEQ multiplex PCR, and its TCRdb copy is limited to in-frame clones, with some not included. This sample has 30,000 to 35,000 clones, with about nine tenths found just once. Study-level findings and limits: Non-HPV-specific T cells did not expand in tumors during treatment, whereas candidate HPV-specific clones and E7-related motifs did. Functional assays defining HPV-specific T cells used only a couple of HPV16-positive patients.

The rearrangement joins TRBV27 to TRBJ1-5; D is uncertain. The sequenced sample was blood, obtained from a patient who underwent chemoradiotherapy. The sequence derives from a human donor with HPV-associated anogenital cancer. The CDR3 sequence is CASSPWPGFSNQPQHF. The DNA for the CDR3 is TGTGCCAGCAGCCCATGGCCGGGGTTCAGCAATCAGCCCCAGCATTTT.